This TCR beta chain stems from a study of T cells in Graves' hyperthyroidism and ophthalmopathy. The source material, RNA transcripts, was used to amplify TCR beta CDR3 regions. The HTBI primer set was used in a first-round RT-PCR of the TCR CDR3. TCRdb re-analysed the multiplex PCR reads in MiXCR, keeping a single row per CDR3 protein. The profile shows approximately 590,000 distinct CDR3 sequences, about 43% of them singletons. Patients aged 18 to 65 had newly diagnosed hyperthyroidism that had lasted under 2 months. Many counts were recorded for this clonotype. The CDR3 has 12 amino acids. V gave up 6 bases and J gave up 7 bases, with 12 bases separating them. Looked up from germline, CDR1 is LNHDA and CDR2 is SQIVND (reference sequence).

This receptor was taken from a woman younger than 35 with Graves' hyperthyroidism. The sample taken for sequencing was peripheral blood or thyroid tissue (not recorded which). The J gene is TRBJ2-5, the V gene TRBV19, with D possibly being TRBD1 or TRBD2 (5 bases each). In DNA, the CDR3 is TGTGCCAGTAGCCAGGGACCAGGGACCCAGTACTTC. Amino acid sequence: CASSQGPGTQYF.